Below, 6 T cell receptor beta chains from the same sample are listed, as sequenced in a study of neoadjuvant anti-PD-1 for oral cavity cancer. Regarding time point: after neoadjuvant nivolumab, at surgical resection. Profiling relied on immunoSEQ multiplex PCR, and the TCRdb table lists in-frame clones only, not all of them. Among 73,000 or so clones listed, roughly 85% were seen once. The source was PBMCs, collected after nivolumab (anti-PD-1) treatment. These receptors were taken from a person between 40 and 79 years old with oral cavity squamous cell carcinoma.

V usage is TRBV6-6 and J usage is TRBJ2-3; 8 bases agree with TRBD2. The CDR3 totals 15 residues. Germline CDR1 is MNHNY and CDR2 is SVGAGI (reference sequence). V shed 6 bases, J shed 0 bases, and the junction held 5 bases outside the gene matches. CDR3 bases: TGTGCCAGCAGGAATAGCGGGACAAGCACAGATACGCAGTATTTT. It is translated as CASRNSGTSTDTQYF.

The chain uses TRBV7-9 and TRBJ2-7, with D perhaps TRBD1 or TRBD2 (5 bases each). Germline V gene lookup returns CDR1 SEHNR and CDR2 FQNEAQ (reference sequence). CDR3 length equals 12 residues. V lost 6 bases and J 7 bases, leaving 13 bases between the germline ends. CDR3 loop: CASSTSRGEQYF. The CDR3 region has the DNA TGTGCCAGCAGTACATCGAGGGGAGAGCAGTACTTC.

This chain uses TRBV28 with TRBJ2-2; D is ambiguous. This CDR3 has 13 residues. V lost 3 bases and J 6 bases, leaving 8 bases between the germline ends. Germline V gives CDR1 MDHEN, CDR2 SYDVKM. CDR3 sequence reads: CASSFLVPGELFF. DNA of the CDR3: TGTGCCAGCAGTTTCCTAGTTCCCGGGGAGCTGTTTTTT.

The chain links TRBV6-5 to TRBJ1-2, with D maybe TRBD1 (6 bases). Germline lookup yields CDR1 MNHEY and CDR2 SVGAGI. The CDR3 is made up of 13 amino acids. V lost 6 bases, J lost 5 bases, and 13 bases lay in between. This chain's CDR3 is CASSLGHGYGYTF. CDR3 nucleotides: TGTGCCAGCAGCTTGGGACACGGGTATGGCTACACCTTC.

This chain uses TRBV7-3 with TRBJ2-7; D is tentatively TRBD1 or TRBD2 (5 bases each). The CDR3 is 18 amino acids. The V and J ends lost 3 bases and 4 bases respectively, with 25 bases between them. In germline, CDR1 is SGHTA, CDR2 FQGTGA. The CDR3 reads CASSFPTEKTGIPYEQYF. The CDR3 region has the DNA TGTGCCAGCAGCTTTCCGACAGAGAAGACGGGGATCCCTTACGAGCAGTACTTC.

The chain links TRBV11-1 to TRBJ2-7; TRBD1 agrees at 9 bases. Per the germline V gene, CDR1 is SGHAT and CDR2 is FQDESV (reference sequence). Trimming at V came to 4 bases and at J to 4 bases, leaving 5 bases not matched to a gene. The length of the CDR3 is 14 residues. CDR3 nucleotide sequence: TGTGCCAGCAGCTACACCGGGACAGGGTACGAGCAGTACTTC. Translated: CASSYTGTGYEQYF. Together with reference TRBV11-1 and TRBJ2-7, the CDR3 gives the full variable domain: EAEVAQSPRYKITEKSQAVAFWCDPISGHATLYWYRQILGQGPELLVQFQDESVVDDSQLPKDRFSAERLKGVDSTLKIQPAELGDSAMYLCASSYTGTGYEQYFGPGTRLTVT.